The 5 T cell receptor beta chains in this list originate from one sample, sequenced in a study of beta chain features in type 1 diabetes. The authors reverse transcribed all of the isolated RNA, so sequencing captured expressed TCRB transcripts. Clones were sequenced by immunoSEQ multiplex PCR, and TCRdb holds only the in-frame ones, with some missing. The sample shows more than 150,000 clones, approximately 9% of them seen only once. The sample consisted of central memory CD4+ T cells from blood. These receptors were taken from a woman between 18 and 30 years old in good health.

This chain connects TRBV6-5 to TRBJ2-7; 8 nucleotides agree with TRBD1. Germline trimming cut 3 bases from V and 3 bases from J; bases unmatched to any gene: 7. This CDR3 spans 15 amino acids. Per germline, CDR1 MNHEY and CDR2 SVGAGI. The CDR3 DNA is TGTGCCAGCAGTTATGGAGGACAGGGAAACTACGAGCAGTACTTC. This codes for CASSYGGQGNYEQYF.

In its sample, this clone was seen many times. The V call is TRBV7-9, the J call TRBJ1-1, with D hard to call. The CDR3 totals 12 residues. Germline values: CDR1 SEHNR, CDR2 FQNEAQ (reference sequence). V shed 2 bases and J shed 4 bases, with 5 bases lying between them. The CDR3 loop reads CASSLSITEAFF. Here the CDR3 DNA reads TGTGCCAGCAGCTTATCCATCACTGAAGCTTTCTTT.

The table lists this clone with many counts. The chain employs TRBV4-2 and TRBJ2-5, with 7 nucleotides matching TRBD2. Per germline, CDR1 LGHNA and CDR2 YNFKEQ. The CDR3 contains 16 residues. The junction had 4 bases not matched to a gene; V was cut back by 0 bases and J by 0 bases. In nucleotides, the CDR3 is TGTGCCAGCAGCCAAGATTCCGGGACTAACCAAGAGACCCAGTACTTC. It codes for CASSQDSGTNQETQYF.

The rearrangement links TRBV2 to TRBJ2-7, with 8 bases lining up with TRBD2. Looked up from germline, CDR1 is SNHLY and CDR2 is FYNNEI. The CDR3 covers 14 residues. V lost 1 base and J lost 11; bases outside the gene matches: 10. CDR3 amino acids: CASSEGRLRTSKYF. The CDR3 region has the DNA TGTGCCAGCAGTGAAGGACGGCTAAGGACTAGCAAGTACTTC. Complete variable domain (other parts from reference TRBV2 and TRBJ2-7): EPEVTQTPSHQVTQMGQEVILRCVPISNHLYFYWYRQILGQKVEFLVSFYNNEISEKSEIFDDQFSVERPDGSNFTLKIRSTKLEDSAMYFCASSEGRLRTSKYFGPGTRLTVT.

V gene TRBV9 combines with J gene TRBJ1-2, with D unresolved. The V end was cut by 3 bases, the J end by 2 bases, with 14 bases between. The CDR3 contains 15 residues. Germline CDR1 SGDLS, CDR2 YYNGEE. The CDR3 region is CASSAGSGGNYGYTF. In DNA form, the CDR3 reads TGTGCCAGCAGCGCGGGGTCAGGCGGAAACTATGGCTACACCTTC.